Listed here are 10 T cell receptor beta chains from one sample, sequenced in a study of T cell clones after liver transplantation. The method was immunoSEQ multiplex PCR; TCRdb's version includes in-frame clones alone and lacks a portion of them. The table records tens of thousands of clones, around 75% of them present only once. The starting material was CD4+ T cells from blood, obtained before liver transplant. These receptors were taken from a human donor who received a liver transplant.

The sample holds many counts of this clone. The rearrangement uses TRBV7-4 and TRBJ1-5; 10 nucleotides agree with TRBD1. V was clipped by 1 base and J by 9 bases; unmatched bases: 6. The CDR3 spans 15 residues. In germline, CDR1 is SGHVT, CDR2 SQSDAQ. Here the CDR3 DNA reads TGTGCCAGCAGCTTAGTGGGACAGGGGACGAGGCCCCAGCATTTT. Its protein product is CASSLVGQGTRPQHF.

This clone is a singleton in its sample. The CDR3 region is CASTGTGIGNQPQHF. The DNA of the CDR3 is TGTGCCAGCACCGGGACAGGGATCGGCAATCAGCCCCAGCATTTT. The V gene is TRBV6-1, the J gene TRBJ1-5, with 9 bases identical to TRBD1. The CDR3 covers 15 residues. The germline V gene has CDR1 MNHNS and CDR2 SASEGT. The V and J ends lost 7 bases and 2 bases, in that order; junction bases with no gene match: 6.

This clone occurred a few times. CDR3 protein: CASSDRQGGPYEQYF. The CDR3 coding sequence is TGTGCCAGCAGTGACCGTCAGGGTGGACCCTACGAGCAGTACTTC. The rearrangement links TRBV6-1 to TRBJ2-7; TRBD1 might be the D (5 bases). CDR3 length: 15 residues. Per the germline V gene, CDR1 is MNHNS and CDR2 is SASEGT. The V gene lost 3 bases and the J gene lost 2 bases, with 14 bases spanning the gap.

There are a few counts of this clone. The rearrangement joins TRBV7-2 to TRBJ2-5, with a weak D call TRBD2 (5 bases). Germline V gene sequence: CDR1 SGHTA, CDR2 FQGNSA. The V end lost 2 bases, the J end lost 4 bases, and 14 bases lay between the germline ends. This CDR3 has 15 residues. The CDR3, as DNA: TGTGCCAGCAGCTTATCTCGGGGAGACGGAGAGACCCAGTACTTC. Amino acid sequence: CASSLSRGDGETQYF. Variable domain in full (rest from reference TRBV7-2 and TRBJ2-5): GAGVSQSPSNKVTEKGKDVELRCDPISGHTALYWYRQSLGQGLEFLIYFQGNSAPDKSGLPSDRFSAERTGGSVSTLTIQRTQQEDSAVYLCASSLSRGDGETQYFGPGTRLLVL.

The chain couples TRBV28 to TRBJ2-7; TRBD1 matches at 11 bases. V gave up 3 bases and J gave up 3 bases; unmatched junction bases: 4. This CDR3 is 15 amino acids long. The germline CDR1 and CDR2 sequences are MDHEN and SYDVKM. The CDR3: CASSFSGTGGYEQYF. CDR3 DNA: TGTGCCAGCAGTTTTAGTGGGACAGGGGGCTACGAGCAGTACTTC.

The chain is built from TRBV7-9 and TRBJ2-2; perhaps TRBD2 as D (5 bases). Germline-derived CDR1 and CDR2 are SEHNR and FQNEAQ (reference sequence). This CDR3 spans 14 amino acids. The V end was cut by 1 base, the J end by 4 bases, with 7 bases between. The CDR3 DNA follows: TGTGCCAGCAGCTTAGGACGGGGCACCGGGGAGCTGTTTTTT. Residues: CASSLGRGTGELFF.

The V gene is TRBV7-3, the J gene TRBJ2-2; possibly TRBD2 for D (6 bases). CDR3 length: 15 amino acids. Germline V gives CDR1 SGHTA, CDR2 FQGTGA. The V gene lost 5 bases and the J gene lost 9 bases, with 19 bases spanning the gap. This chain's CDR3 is CASSKSDGGARELFF. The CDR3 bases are TGTGCCAGCAGCAAATCGGACGGCGGGGCGAGGGAGCTGTTTTTT.

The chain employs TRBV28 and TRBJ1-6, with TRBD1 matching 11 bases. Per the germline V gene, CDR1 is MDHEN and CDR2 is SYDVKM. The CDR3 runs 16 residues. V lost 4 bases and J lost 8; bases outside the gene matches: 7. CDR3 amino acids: CASSSSGQGGDSPLHF. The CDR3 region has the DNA TGTGCCAGCAGTTCCTCGGGACAGGGGGGTGATTCACCCCTCCACTTT.

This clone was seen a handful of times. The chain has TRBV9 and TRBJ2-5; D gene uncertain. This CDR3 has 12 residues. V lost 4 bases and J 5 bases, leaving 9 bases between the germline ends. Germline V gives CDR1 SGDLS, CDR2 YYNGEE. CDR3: CASSLSGETQYF. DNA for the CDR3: TGTGCCAGCAGCTTGAGTGGTGAGACCCAGTACTTC.

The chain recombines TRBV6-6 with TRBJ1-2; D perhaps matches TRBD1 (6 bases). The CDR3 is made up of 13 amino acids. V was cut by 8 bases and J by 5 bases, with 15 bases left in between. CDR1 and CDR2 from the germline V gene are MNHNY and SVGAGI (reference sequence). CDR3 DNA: TGTGCCAGCGACCCCAGGGGATTTTATGGCTACACCTTC. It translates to CASDPRGFYGYTF.